This T cell receptor (beta chain) stems from a study of cytomegalovirus exposure and HLA in healthy donors. Overall study: The roughly 120 validation repertoires, a later analysis reported, used the same platform as the roughly 700 repertoires from the first cohort. Notes on the study in general: The finding came from a later analysis; first-cohort TCR clusters tended to co-occur in the 130 or so validation repertoires. It was 150 to 200 TCR beta chains that were listed as cytomegalovirus-associated.

Concerning this clone: What it binds is unknown.

Donors were drawn from the roughly 120-subject validation cohort, separate from the approximately 680-subject first cohort. Generated by immunoSEQ multiplex PCR, the TCRdb table keeps only in-frame clones and is missing some. The sample lists roughly 220,000 clones, over 70% seen once, with over 13% in the top ten. J lost 1 base, V lost 5 bases, and 6 bases had no gene match. This CDR3 has 15 residues. The V gene's germline CDR1 is KGHSH and CDR2 LQKENI. This chain joins TRBV18 and TRBJ1-1, with 8 positions matching TRBD1. The clonotype comes from a woman younger than 45 in good health and CMV-seropositive. The sample taken for sequencing was PBMCs. CDR3 sequence reads: CASSEGQGGNTEAFF. CDR3 nucleotide sequence: TGTGCCAGCTCAGAAGGACAGGGAGGGAACACTGAAGCTTTCTTT.